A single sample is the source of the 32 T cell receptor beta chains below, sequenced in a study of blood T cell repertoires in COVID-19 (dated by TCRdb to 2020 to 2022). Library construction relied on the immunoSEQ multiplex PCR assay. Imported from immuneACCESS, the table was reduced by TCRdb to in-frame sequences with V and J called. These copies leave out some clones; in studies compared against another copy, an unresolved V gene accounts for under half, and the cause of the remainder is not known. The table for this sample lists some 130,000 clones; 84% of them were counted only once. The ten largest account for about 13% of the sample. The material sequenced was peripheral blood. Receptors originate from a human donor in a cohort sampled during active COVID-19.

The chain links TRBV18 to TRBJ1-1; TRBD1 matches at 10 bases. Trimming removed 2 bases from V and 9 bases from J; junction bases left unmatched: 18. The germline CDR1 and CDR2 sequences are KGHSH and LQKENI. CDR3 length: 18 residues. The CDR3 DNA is TGTGCCAGCTCACCATACTCCATAGACAGGGGGCGATTGCAAAAAGCTTTCTTT. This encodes CASSPYSIDRGRLQKAFF. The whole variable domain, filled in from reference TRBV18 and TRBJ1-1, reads NAGVMQNPRHLVRRRGQEARLRCSPMKGHSHVYWYRQLPEEGLKFMVYLQKENIIDESGMPKERFSAEFPKEGPSILRIQQVVRGDSAAYFCASSPYSIDRGRLQKAFFGQGTRLTVV.

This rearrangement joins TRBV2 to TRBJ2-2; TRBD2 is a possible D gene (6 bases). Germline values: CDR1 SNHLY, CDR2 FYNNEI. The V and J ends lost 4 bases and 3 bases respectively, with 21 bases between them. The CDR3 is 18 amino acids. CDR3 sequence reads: CASSGKLAHMGDTGELFF. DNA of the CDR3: TGTGCCAGCAGTGGAAAACTAGCCCACATGGGGGACACCGGGGAGCTGTTTTTT.

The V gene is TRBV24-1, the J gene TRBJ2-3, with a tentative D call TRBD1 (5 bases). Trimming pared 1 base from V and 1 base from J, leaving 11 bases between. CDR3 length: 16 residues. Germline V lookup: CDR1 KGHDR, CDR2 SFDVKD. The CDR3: CATSDFDSKGTDTQYF. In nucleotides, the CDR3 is TGTGCCACCAGTGATTTCGACAGTAAGGGCACAGATACGCAGTATTTT.

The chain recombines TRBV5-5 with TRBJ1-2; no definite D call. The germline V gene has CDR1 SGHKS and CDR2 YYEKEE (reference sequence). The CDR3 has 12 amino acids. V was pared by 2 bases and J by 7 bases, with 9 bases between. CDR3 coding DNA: TGTGCCAGCAGCTTTACGGAGTTTGGCTACACCTTC. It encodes CASSFTEFGYTF.

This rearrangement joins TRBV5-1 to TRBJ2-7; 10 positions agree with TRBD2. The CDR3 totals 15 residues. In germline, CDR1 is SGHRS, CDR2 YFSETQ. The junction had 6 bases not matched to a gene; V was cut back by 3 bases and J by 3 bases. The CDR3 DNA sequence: TGCGCCAGCAGCTCGGCAGCGGGGGGGCTCTACGAGCAGTACTTC. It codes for CASSSAAGGLYEQYF.

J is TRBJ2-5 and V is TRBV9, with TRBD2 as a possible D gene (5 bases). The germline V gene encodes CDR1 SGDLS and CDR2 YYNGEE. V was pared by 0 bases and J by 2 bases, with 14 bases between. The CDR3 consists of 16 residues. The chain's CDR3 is CASSVGDYQQQETQYF. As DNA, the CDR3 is TGTGCCAGCAGCGTAGGAGACTACCAGCAGCAAGAGACCCAGTACTTC.

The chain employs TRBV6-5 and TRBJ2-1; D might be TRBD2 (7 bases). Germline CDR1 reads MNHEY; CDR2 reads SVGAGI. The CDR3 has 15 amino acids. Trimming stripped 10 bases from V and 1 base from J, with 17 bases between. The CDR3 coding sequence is TGTGCCACGTCCCTCGGGGGGCTGTCCTACAATGAGCAGTTCTTC. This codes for CATSLGGLSYNEQFF.

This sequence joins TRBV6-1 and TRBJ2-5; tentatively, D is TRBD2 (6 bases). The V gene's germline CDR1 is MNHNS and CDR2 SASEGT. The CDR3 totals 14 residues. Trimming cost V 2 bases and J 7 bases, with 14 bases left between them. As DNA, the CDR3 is TGTGCCAGCAGTGAACCGGGACGTAGCGGGACCCAGTACTTC. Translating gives CASSEPGRSGTQYF.

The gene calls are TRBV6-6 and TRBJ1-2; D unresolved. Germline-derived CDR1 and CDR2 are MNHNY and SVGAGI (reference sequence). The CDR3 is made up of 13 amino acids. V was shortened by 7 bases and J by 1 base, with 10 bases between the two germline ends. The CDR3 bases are TGTGCCAGCACCCCCTCCGGTAACTATGGCTACACCTTC. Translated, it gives CASTPSGNYGYTF.

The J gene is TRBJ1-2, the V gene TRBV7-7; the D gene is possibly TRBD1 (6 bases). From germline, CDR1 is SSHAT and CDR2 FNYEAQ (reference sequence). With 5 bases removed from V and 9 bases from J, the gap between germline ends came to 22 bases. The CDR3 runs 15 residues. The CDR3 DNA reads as TGTGCCAGCAGCCCACTATCCGGGACACCGGTCCGCTACACCTTC. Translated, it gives CASSPLSGTPVRYTF.

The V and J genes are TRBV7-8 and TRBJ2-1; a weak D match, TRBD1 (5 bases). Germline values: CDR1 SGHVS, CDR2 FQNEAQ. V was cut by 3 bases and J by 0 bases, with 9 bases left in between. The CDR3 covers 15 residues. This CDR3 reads CASSLTESSYNEQFF. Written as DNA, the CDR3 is TGTGCCAGCAGCTTGACAGAGAGCTCCTACAATGAGCAGTTCTTC.

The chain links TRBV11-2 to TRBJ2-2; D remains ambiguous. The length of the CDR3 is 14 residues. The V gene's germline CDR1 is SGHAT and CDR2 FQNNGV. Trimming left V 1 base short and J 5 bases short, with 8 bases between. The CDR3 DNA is TGTGCCAGCAGCTTAGGGCGGTTGACCGGGGAGCTGTTTTTT. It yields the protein CASSLGRLTGELFF.

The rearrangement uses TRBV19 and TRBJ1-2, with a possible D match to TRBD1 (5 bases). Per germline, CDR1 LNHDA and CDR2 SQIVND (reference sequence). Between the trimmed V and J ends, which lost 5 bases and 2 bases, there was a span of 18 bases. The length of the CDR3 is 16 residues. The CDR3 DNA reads TGTGCCAGTAGTGTTGAACCTCAGGGCTCAAACTATGGCTACACCTTC. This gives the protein CASSVEPQGSNYGYTF.

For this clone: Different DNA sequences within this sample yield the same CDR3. The CDR3 spells CASSPGLSYEQYF. Here the CDR3 DNA reads TGTGCCAGCAGCCCAGGACTATCCTACGAGCAGTACTTC. J is TRBJ2-7 and V is TRBV6-2 or TRBV6-3; a possible D gene is TRBD2 (6 bases). Trimming stripped 6 bases from V and 1 base from J, with 10 bases between. There are 13 residues in the CDR3. Germline-derived CDR1 and CDR2 are MNHEY and SVGEGT.

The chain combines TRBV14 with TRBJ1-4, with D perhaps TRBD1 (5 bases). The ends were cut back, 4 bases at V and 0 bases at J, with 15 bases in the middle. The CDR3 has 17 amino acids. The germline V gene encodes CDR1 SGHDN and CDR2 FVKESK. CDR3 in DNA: TGTGCCAGCAGCCCAACATCGACAGCCTCAACTAATGAAAAACTGTTTTTT. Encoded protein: CASSPTSTASTNEKLFF.

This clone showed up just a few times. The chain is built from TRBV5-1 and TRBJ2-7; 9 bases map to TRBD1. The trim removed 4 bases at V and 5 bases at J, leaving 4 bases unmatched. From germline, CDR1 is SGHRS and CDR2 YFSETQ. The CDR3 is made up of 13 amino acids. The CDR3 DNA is TGCGCCAGCAGCCCCGGACAGGGGAACGAGCAGTACTTC. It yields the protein CASSPGQGNEQYF. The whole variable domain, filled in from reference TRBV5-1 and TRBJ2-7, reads KAGVTQTPRYLIKTRGQQVTLSCSPISGHRSVSWYQQTPGQGLQFLFEYFSETQRNKGNFPGRFSGRQFSNSRSEMNVSTLELGDSALYLCASSPGQGNEQYFGPGTRLTVT.

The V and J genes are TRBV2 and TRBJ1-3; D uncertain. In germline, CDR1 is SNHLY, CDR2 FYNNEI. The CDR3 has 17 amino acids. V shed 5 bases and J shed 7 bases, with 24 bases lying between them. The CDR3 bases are TGTGCCAGCAGTCAGTCCCGATCGGGAACAGCATGGAACACCATATATTTT. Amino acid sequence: CASSQSRSGTAWNTIYF. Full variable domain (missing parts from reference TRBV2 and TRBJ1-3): EPEVTQTPSHQVTQMGQEVILRCVPISNHLYFYWYRQILGQKVEFLVSFYNNEISEKSEIFDDQFSVERPDGSNFTLKIRSTKLEDSAMYFCASSQSRSGTAWNTIYFGEGSWLTVV.

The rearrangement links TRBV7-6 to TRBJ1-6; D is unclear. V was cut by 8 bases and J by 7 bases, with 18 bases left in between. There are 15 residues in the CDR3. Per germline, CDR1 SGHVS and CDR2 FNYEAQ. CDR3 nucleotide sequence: TGTGCCAGCTCCTTAGGAACGAGGTTGAATTCACCCCTCCACTTT. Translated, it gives CASSLGTRLNSPLHF. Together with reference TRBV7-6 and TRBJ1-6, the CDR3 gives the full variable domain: GAGVSQSPRYKVTKRGQDVALRCDPISGHVSLYWYRQALGQGPEFLTYFNYEAQQDKSGLPNDRFSAERPEGSISTLTIQRTEQRDSAMYRCASSLGTRLNSPLHFGNGTRLTVT.

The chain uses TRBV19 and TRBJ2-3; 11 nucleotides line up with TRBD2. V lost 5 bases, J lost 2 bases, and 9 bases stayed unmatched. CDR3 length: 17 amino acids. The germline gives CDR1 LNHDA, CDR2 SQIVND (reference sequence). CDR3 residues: CASSVTLSGGVTDTQYF. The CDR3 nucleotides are TGTGCCAGTAGTGTGACCCTTAGCGGGGGGGTCACAGATACGCAGTATTTT.

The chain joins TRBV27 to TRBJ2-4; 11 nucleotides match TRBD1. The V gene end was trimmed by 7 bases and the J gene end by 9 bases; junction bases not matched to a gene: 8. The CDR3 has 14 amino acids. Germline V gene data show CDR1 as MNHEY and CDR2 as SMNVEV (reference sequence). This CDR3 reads CASNPGQGVGIQYF. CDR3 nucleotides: TGTGCCAGCAATCCGGGACAGGGGGTAGGCATTCAGTACTTC.

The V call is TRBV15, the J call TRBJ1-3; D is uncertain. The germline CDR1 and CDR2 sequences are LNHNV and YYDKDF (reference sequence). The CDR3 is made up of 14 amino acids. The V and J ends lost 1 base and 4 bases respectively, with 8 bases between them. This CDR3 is CATSRAGGGNTIYF. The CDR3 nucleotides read TGTGCCACCAGCAGAGCAGGTGGCGGAAACACCATATATTTT.

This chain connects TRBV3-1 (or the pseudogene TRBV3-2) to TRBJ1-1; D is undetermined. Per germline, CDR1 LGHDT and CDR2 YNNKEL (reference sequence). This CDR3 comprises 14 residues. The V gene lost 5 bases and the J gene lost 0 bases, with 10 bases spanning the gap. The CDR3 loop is CASSDIQMNTEAFF. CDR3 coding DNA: TGTGCCAGCAGCGACATTCAAATGAACACTGAAGCTTTCTTT.

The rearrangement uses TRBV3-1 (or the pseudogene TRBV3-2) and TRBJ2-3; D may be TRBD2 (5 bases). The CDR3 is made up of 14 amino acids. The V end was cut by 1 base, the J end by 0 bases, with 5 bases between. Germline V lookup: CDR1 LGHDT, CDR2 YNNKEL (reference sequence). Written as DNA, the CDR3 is TGTGCCAGCAGCCAAGGACTAAGCACAGATACGCAGTATTTT. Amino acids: CASSQGLSTDTQYF.

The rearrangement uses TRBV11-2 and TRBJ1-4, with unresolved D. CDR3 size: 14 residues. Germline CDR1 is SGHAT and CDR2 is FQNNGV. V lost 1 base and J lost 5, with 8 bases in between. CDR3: CASSLVGRNEKLFF. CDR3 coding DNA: TGTGCCAGCAGCTTAGTCGGGAGAAATGAAAAACTGTTTTTT.

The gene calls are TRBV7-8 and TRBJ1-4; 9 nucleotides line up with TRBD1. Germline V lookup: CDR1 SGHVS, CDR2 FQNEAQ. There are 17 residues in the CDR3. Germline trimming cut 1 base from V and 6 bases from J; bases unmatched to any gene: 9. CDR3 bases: TGTGCCAGCAGCTTAGGTGTAATAAGGACAGGGGATGAAAAACTGTTTTTT. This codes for CASSLGVIRTGDEKLFF.

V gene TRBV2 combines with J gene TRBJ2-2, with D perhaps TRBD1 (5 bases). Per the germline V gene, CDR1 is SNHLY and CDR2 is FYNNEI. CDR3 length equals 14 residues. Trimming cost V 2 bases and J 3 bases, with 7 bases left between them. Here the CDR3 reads CASSERGHTGELFF. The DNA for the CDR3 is TGTGCCAGCAGTGAAAGGGGCCACACCGGGGAGCTGTTTTTT.

This chain's CDR3 is CASRSLNTEAFF. In DNA, the CDR3 is TGCGCCAGCAGATCTTTGAACACTGAAGCTTTCTTT. The chain couples TRBV5-1 to TRBJ1-1; D gene unclear. CDR1 and CDR2 (germline): SGHRS, YFSETQ. This CDR3 spans 12 amino acids. V was cut by 5 bases and J by 0 bases, with 5 bases left in between.

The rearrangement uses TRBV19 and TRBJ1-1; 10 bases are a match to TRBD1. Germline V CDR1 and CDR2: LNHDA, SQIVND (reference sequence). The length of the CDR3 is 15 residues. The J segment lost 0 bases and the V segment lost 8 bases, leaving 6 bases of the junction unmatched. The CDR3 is CASPPGQGMNTEAFF. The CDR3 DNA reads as TGTGCCAGTCCACCGGGACAGGGGATGAACACTGAAGCTTTCTTT.

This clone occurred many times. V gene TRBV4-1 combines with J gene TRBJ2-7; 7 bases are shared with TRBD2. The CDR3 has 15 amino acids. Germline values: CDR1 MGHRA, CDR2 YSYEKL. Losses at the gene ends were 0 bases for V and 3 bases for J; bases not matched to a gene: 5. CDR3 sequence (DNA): TGCGCCAGCAGCCAAGAACGGGGGGTCCTCTACGAGCAGTACTTC. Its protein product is CASSQERGVLYEQYF.

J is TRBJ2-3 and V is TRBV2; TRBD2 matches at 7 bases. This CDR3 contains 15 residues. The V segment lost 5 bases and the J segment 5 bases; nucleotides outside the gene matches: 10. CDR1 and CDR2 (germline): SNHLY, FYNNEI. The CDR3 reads CASSNGRRMGDTQYF. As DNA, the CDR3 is TGTGCCAGCAGTAACGGGAGGAGAATGGGAGATACGCAGTATTTT.

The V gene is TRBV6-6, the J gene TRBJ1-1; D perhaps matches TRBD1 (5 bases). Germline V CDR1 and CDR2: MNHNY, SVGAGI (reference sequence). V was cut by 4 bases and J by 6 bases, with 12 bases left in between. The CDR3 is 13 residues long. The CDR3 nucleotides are TGTGCCAGCAGTTTTCAGGGTGGCGCTGAAGCTTTCTTT. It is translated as CASSFQGGAEAFF.

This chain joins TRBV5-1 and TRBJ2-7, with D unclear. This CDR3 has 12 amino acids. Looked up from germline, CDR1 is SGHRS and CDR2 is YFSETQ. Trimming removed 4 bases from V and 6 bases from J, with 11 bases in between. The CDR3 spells CASSLRYGEQYF. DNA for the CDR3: TGCGCCAGCAGCCTTCGGTACGGCGAGCAGTACTTC.